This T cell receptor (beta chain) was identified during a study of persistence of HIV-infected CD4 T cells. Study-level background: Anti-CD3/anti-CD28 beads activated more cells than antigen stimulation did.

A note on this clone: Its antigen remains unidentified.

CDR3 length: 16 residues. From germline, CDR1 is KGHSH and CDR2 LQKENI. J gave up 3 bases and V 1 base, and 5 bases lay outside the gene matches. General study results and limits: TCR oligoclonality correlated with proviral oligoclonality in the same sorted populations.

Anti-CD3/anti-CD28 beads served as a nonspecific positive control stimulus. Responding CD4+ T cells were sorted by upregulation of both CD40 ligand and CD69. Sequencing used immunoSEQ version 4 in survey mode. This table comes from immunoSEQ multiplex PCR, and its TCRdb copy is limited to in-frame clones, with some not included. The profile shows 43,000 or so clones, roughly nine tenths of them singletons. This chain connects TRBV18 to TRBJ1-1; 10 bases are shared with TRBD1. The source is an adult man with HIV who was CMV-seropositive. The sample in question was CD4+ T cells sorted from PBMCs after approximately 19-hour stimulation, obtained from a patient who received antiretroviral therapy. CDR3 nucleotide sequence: TGTGCCAGCTCACCACTGAGGGACAGGGGTTACACTGAAGCTTTCTTT. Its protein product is CASSPLRDRGYTEAFF.